This entry is about one TCR beta chain. Antigen unknown. There are 15 residues in the CDR3. After removal of 1 base from V and 6 bases from J, the junction contained 5 bases not matched to a gene. The germline gives CDR1 LNHNV, CDR2 YYDKDF (reference sequence). These data come from a study of T-cell memory formation after mild COVID-19. TCRdb reanalysed the 5' RACE reads using MiXCR and keeps one entry per CDR3 protein. The sample lists 200,000 or so distinct CDR3 sequences; under 20% were seen once. Study-level results: For contracting clones, CD4+ ones sat mainly in CM and EM, CD8+ in EMRA. Some clones that responded were present in memory (sampled pre-infection), which suggests cross-reactive memory joined. There was a balanced CD4/CD8 profile in clones contracting day 15 to 85, and later expanders leaned CD4+.

The sequence came from an adult woman who had mild COVID-19 (a few samples of this study predate the infection). Cell type and time point are not known. The sample consisted of PBMCs or a T cell subset sorted from them (not recorded which). This chain links TRBV15 with TRBJ2-1; 8 bases map to TRBD2. As DNA, the CDR3 is TGTGCCACCAGCAGAGGACTAGCGCGAAGCAATGAGCAGTTCTTC. This gives the protein CATSRGLARSNEQFF.